One and the same sample provided the 22 T cell receptor beta chains below, sequenced in a study of blood T cell repertoires in COVID-19. Produced via immunoSEQ multiplex PCR; TCRdb's table is partial and in-frame only. The repertoire holds roughly 120,000 clones, with approximately 87% as singletons. Sequences were obtained from peripheral blood. These receptors were collected from a man aged 65-85 years who had recovered from COVID-19.

The chain combines TRBV5-4 with TRBJ2-7; 11 positions agree with TRBD1. The trim removed 2 bases at V and 5 bases at J, leaving 9 bases unmatched. The CDR3 loop spans 16 amino acids. Germline V gene lookup returns CDR1 SGHNT and CDR2 YYREEE (reference sequence). CDR3 amino acids: CASSLSPGQGVHEQYF. The CDR3 DNA reads as TGTGCCAGCAGCTTAAGTCCGGGACAGGGGGTCCACGAGCAGTACTTC.

The chain links TRBV2 to TRBJ2-4; D may be TRBD2 (6 bases). The germline gives CDR1 SNHLY, CDR2 FYNNEI. Between the trimmed V and J ends, which lost 6 bases and 6 bases, there was a span of 15 bases. CDR3 length: 14 amino acids. The CDR3 DNA reads TGTGCCAGCAGCCCACCGGGACTCCTAAACATTCAGTACTTC. Protein product: CASSPPGLLNIQYF.

V usage is TRBV6-5 and J usage is TRBJ1-5; possibly TRBD1 for D (5 bases). The length of the CDR3 is 14 residues. Per the germline V gene, CDR1 is MNHEY and CDR2 is SVGAGI. Trimming pared 4 bases from V and 2 bases from J, leaving 9 bases between. The CDR3 reads CASSSGAGNQPQHF. CDR3 sequence (DNA): TGTGCCAGCAGTTCTGGGGCGGGCAATCAGCCCCAGCATTTT.

The chain has TRBV9 and TRBJ2-1, with TRBD1 matching 8 bases. CDR3 size: 14 residues. Germline assignment: CDR1 SGDLS and CDR2 YYNGEE. The J segment lost 7 bases and the V segment lost 3 bases, leaving 6 bases of the junction unmatched. The CDR3 loop reads CASSAGGAGNEQFF. The CDR3 nucleotides read TGTGCCAGCAGCGCAGGGGGCGCTGGGAATGAGCAGTTCTTC.

The V call is TRBV20-1, the J call TRBJ1-1; a possible D gene is TRBD1 (5 bases). CDR1 is DFQATT and CDR2 is SNEGSKA in the germline V gene (reference sequence). CDR3 length: 11 residues. Trimming pared 6 bases from V and 10 bases from J, leaving 15 bases between. CDR3 residues: CSAEWGLRAFF. The CDR3 region has the DNA TGCAGTGCCGAGTGGGGACTACGAGCTTTCTTT.

This chain joins TRBV7-2 and TRBJ2-3; D gene uncertain. The germline V gene has CDR1 SGHTA and CDR2 FQGNSA. This CDR3 region has 14 residues. V was pared by 5 bases and J by 1 base, with 10 bases between. The CDR3 sequence: CASSPFGGTDTQYF. The CDR3 DNA follows: TGTGCCAGCAGCCCCTTCGGAGGCACAGATACGCAGTATTTT.

This clone ranks as large. This sequence joins TRBV6-1 and TRBJ1-2; maybe TRBD1 (6 bases). The CDR3 spans 14 residues. Germline CDR1 is MNHNS and CDR2 is SASEGT. Trimming stripped 2 bases from V and 4 bases from J, with 11 bases between. CDR3 residues: CASSEWGPGYGYTF. CDR3 sequence (DNA): TGTGCCAGCAGTGAATGGGGGCCCGGCTATGGCTACACCTTC.

This sequence joins TRBV29-1 and TRBJ2-5; 9 bases agree with TRBD1. There are 13 residues in the CDR3. V lost 5 bases to trimming and J lost 5 bases; unmatched junction nucleotides: 6. The germline gives CDR1 SQVTM, CDR2 ANQGSEA. The CDR3 DNA reads TGCAGCGTTCATACAGGGGGCCGGGAGACCCAGTACTTC. Protein product: CSVHTGGRETQYF.

The chain joins TRBV24-1 to TRBJ2-1, with 11 bases fitting TRBD2. CDR3 length equals 15 residues. V was clipped by 4 bases and J by 7 bases; unmatched bases: 5. CDR1 KGHDR and CDR2 SFDVKD come from the germline V gene. CDR3 coding DNA: TGTGCCACCAGTGAGATAGCGGGGGGGGTGAATGAGCAGTTCTTC. It yields the protein CATSEIAGGVNEQFF.

Comments on this clone: The junction departs from the called germline gene at one end, perhaps through a read error. The chain couples TRBV11-1 to TRBJ2-4, with 14 nucleotides matching TRBD2. CDR3 length equals 13 residues. In germline, CDR1 is SGHAT, CDR2 FQDESV (reference sequence). CDR3 amino acids: CASSSRLAGGLDF. CDR3 sequence (DNA): TGTGCCAGCAGCTCGAGACTAGCGGGAGGGCTGGACTTC.

As DNA, the CDR3 is TGCGCCAGCAGTGAGAACGCGGGTCAGCCCCAGCATTTT. As protein: CASSENAGQPQHF. The J gene is TRBJ1-5, the V gene TRBV10-1; D is undetermined. The CDR3 sequence is 13 residues long. The germline V and J ends were trimmed by 2 bases and 6 bases, with 8 bases remaining between them. Germline loops: CDR1 WNHNN, CDR2 SYGVQD (reference sequence).

This clone was observed a single time. The J gene is TRBJ1-1, the V gene TRBV4-1; the match to TRBD1 covers 9 bases. The V gene end was trimmed by 4 bases and the J gene end by 5 bases; junction bases not matched to a gene: 8. The CDR3 extends over 15 amino acids. Germline V gene data show CDR1 as MGHRA and CDR2 as YSYEKL. The CDR3, as DNA: TGCGCCAGCAGCCCTATGATGACAGGGGGGACTGAAGCTTTCTTT. Its protein is CASSPMMTGGTEAFF.

J is TRBJ1-5 and V is TRBV5-1; TRBD1 matches at 7 bases. The germline gives CDR1 SGHRS, CDR2 YFSETQ. This CDR3 spans 13 amino acids. Trimming cost V 3 bases and J 4 bases; bases outside gene matches: 1. The CDR3 DNA sequence: TGCGCCAGCAGCTCGACAGGGAATCAGCCCCAGCATTTT. As protein: CASSSTGNQPQHF.

This chain uses TRBV10-3 with TRBJ1-5, with a weak D call TRBD1 (5 bases). The germline gives CDR1 ENHRY, CDR2 SYGVKD. The CDR3 extends over 16 amino acids. The V gene lost 3 bases and the J gene lost 4 bases, with 16 bases spanning the gap. The CDR3, as DNA: TGTGCCATCAGTGAAGGAAGGGCAGGGCAAAATCAGCCCCAGCATTTT. Translation gives CAISEGRAGQNQPQHF.

The rearrangement uses TRBV5-1 and TRBJ1-2; 7 bases fit TRBD1. Germline CDR1 and CDR2: SGHRS and YFSETQ. J was trimmed by 4 bases and V by 4 bases; bases with no gene match: 16. The CDR3 is made up of 17 amino acids. CDR3 residues: CASSPAITGVGFYGYTF. CDR3 bases: TGCGCCAGCAGCCCGGCAATCACAGGGGTTGGGTTCTATGGCTACACCTTC. The full variable domain, its missing parts supplied by reference TRBV5-1 and TRBJ1-2, is KAGVTQTPRYLIKTRGQQVTLSCSPISGHRSVSWYQQTPGQGLQFLFEYFSETQRNKGNFPGRFSGRQFSNSRSEMNVSTLELGDSALYLCASSPAITGVGFYGYTFGSGTRLTVV.

The V gene is TRBV28, the J gene TRBJ2-3; 7 bases agree with TRBD2. This CDR3 has 16 residues. In germline, CDR1 is MDHEN, CDR2 SYDVKM. Trimming took 1 base from V and 4 from J; bases not matched to a gene: 8. The CDR3 sequence: CASSLFGGGTSDTQYF. The CDR3 region has the DNA TGTGCCAGCAGTTTATTCGGGGGAGGGACCTCAGATACGCAGTATTTT.

The rearrangement joins TRBV5-4 to TRBJ2-7, with 13 bases matching TRBD2. The germline V gene encodes CDR1 SGHNT and CDR2 YYREEE (reference sequence). V trimming: 4 bases; J trimming: 2 bases; junction bases outside the gene matches: 3. The CDR3 is 15 residues long. As DNA, the CDR3 is TGTGCCAGCAGCCAAACTAGCGGGAGGGCCTACGAGCAGTACTTC. Translation: CASSQTSGRAYEQYF.

The V and J genes are TRBV4-2 and TRBJ2-4; 9 positions agree with TRBD1. This CDR3 has 23 residues. V lost 2 bases and J lost 0; bases outside the gene matches: 23. Germline CDR1 and CDR2: LGHNA and YNFKEQ. This chain's CDR3 is CASSQHVNQEPGQGWLAKNIQYF. As DNA, the CDR3 is TGTGCCAGCAGCCAACACGTTAATCAAGAACCGGGACAGGGATGGCTAGCCAAAAACATTCAGTACTTC.

The chain carries TRBV27 and TRBJ2-2; TRBD1 matches at 10 bases. CDR3 length equals 17 residues. Per germline, CDR1 MNHEY and CDR2 SMNVEV (reference sequence). V lost 1 base and J lost 1; bases outside the gene matches: 3. The CDR3, as DNA: TGTGCCAGCAGTTTATGGGGACAGGGGTGGAACACCGGGGAGCTGTTTTTT. Protein sequence: CASSLWGQGWNTGELFF.

V gene TRBV13 combines with J gene TRBJ2-3, with a tentative D call TRBD2 (5 bases). CDR1 PRHDT and CDR2 FYEKMQ come from the germline V gene (reference sequence). The CDR3 has 14 amino acids. Deletions cut 4 bases from V and 4 bases from J, with 12 bases between. CDR3 nucleotide sequence: TGTGCCAGCAGCTCCCCTGCGGAGGCAGATACGCAGTATTTT. Amino acid sequence: CASSSPAEADTQYF.

CDR3 nucleotides: TGTGCCAGTAGTGCTCGACGAGCGGGAGTAATTGACGAGCAGTACTTC. Its translation is CASSARRAGVIDEQYF. The chain carries TRBV19 and TRBJ2-7, with 8 nucleotides matching TRBD2. CDR1 and CDR2 from the germline V gene are LNHDA and SQIVND (reference sequence). This CDR3 spans 16 amino acids. V gave up 5 bases and J gave up 5 bases; unmatched junction bases: 14.

The V call is TRBV3-1 (or the pseudogene TRBV3-2), the J call TRBJ2-7; D not resolved. V was clipped by 1 base and J by 6 bases, with 4 bases between them. Germline values: CDR1 LGHDT, CDR2 YNNKEL (reference sequence). The CDR3 is 11 amino acids. The CDR3 spells CASSQAGEQYF. DNA of the CDR3: TGTGCCAGCAGCCAAGCGGGCGAGCAGTACTTC.